These 28 T cell receptor beta chains share one sample of origin, sequenced in a study of blood T cell repertoires in COVID-19. TCRdb's table, derived via immunoSEQ multiplex PCR, lists solely in-frame clones and lacks some. The table has about 140,000 clones, approximately 81% seen once. Sequencing input: PBMCs or T cells enriched from blood (not recorded which). These receptors were obtained from a middle-aged man with acute COVID-19.

In this sample, this clone turned up a few times. The chain joins TRBV7-9 to TRBJ2-7, with a possible D match to TRBD2 (6 bases). From germline, CDR1 is SEHNR and CDR2 FQNEAQ (reference sequence). Trimming removed 0 bases at V and 3 bases at J, with 9 bases between. The CDR3 extends over 14 amino acids. This CDR3 is CASSLAGGDYEQYF. The CDR3 bases are TGTGCCAGCAGCTTAGCGGGAGGAGACTACGAGCAGTACTTC. The full variable domain, with the rest looked up from reference TRBV7-9 and TRBJ2-7, is DTGVSQNPRHKITKRGQNVTFRCDPISEHNRLYWYRQTLGQGPEFLTYFQNEAQLEKSRLLSDRFSAERPKGSFSTLEIQRTEQGDSAMYLCASSLAGGDYEQYFGPGTRLTVT.

The chain joins TRBV24-1 to TRBJ2-1; a weak D match, TRBD1 (7 bases). Per the germline V gene, CDR1 is KGHDR and CDR2 is SFDVKD. The CDR3 sequence is 13 residues long. V lost 7 bases to trimming and J lost 9 bases, with 15 bases between them. CDR3 sequence: CATSPTGEVEQFF. The CDR3 coding sequence is TGTGCCACCAGCCCAACAGGGGAGGTTGAGCAGTTCTTC.

The chain's CDR3 is CASSAGQYGTYEQYF. CDR3 coding DNA: TGTGCCAGCAGCGCTGGACAGTACGGAACCTACGAGCAGTACTTC. The genes are TRBV9 and TRBJ2-7; D is possibly TRBD1 (6 bases). CDR3 length equals 15 residues. The V gene lost 3 bases and the J gene lost 2 bases, with 15 bases spanning the gap. From germline, CDR1 is SGDLS and CDR2 YYNGEE.

This chain joins TRBV6-5 and TRBJ1-5, with D perhaps matching TRBD1 (6 bases). V was shortened by 3 bases and J by 6 bases, with 9 bases between the two germline ends. CDR1 is MNHEY, CDR2 SVGAGI, per germline. The CDR3 contains 13 residues. CDR3 sequence: CASSYLQGQPQHF. CDR3 in DNA: TGTGCCAGCAGTTATTTACAGGGTCAGCCCCAGCATTTT.

The chain employs TRBV7-6 and TRBJ2-7; no clear D. The V gene's germline CDR1 is SGHVS and CDR2 FNYEAQ. This CDR3 spans 15 amino acids. Trimming cost V 1 base and J 2 bases, with 12 bases left between them. As DNA, the CDR3 is TGTGCCAGCAGCTTAGGGCAGTATACCGCCTACGAGCAGTACTTC. Residues: CASSLGQYTAYEQYF.

The J gene is TRBJ2-7, the V gene TRBV9, with 9 bases that match TRBD1. V trimming: 2 bases; J trimming: 7 bases; junction bases outside the gene matches: 7. This CDR3 spans 14 amino acids. Germline CDR1 and CDR2: SGDLS and YYNGEE. CDR3 in amino acids: CASSVGTGLSEQYF. The CDR3 DNA reads as TGTGCCAGCAGCGTCGGGACAGGGCTATCAGAGCAGTACTTC.

The J gene is TRBJ2-7, the V gene TRBV30; TRBD2 matches 11 bases. The CDR3 consists of 13 residues. V trimming: 5 bases; J trimming: 3 bases; junction bases outside the gene matches: 3. Germline V CDR1 and CDR2: GTSNPN, SVGIG (reference sequence). CDR3: CAWGLAGFYEQYF. CDR3 DNA sequence: TGTGCCTGGGGACTAGCGGGCTTCTACGAGCAGTACTTC.

V usage is TRBV5-1 and J usage is TRBJ2-1; perhaps TRBD1 as D (5 bases). The V gene's germline CDR1 is SGHRS and CDR2 YFSETQ. V was pared by 0 bases and J by 7 bases, with 14 bases between. The CDR3 spans 15 residues. CDR3 nucleotide sequence: TGCGCCAGCAGCTTGGAGGGGCCAGCGAGTAATGAGCAGTTCTTC. It encodes CASSLEGPASNEQFF.

The V call is TRBV12-3 or TRBV12-4, the J call TRBJ2-5, with a weak D call TRBD2 (6 bases). V was clipped by 10 bases and J by 1 base, with 13 bases between them. This CDR3 is 13 amino acids long. The CDR3 nucleotides are TGTGCCACCTCCGGGAGCGGCCAAGAGACCCAGTACTTC. It encodes CATSGSGQETQYF.

V usage is TRBV29-1 and J usage is TRBJ2-7; D is possibly TRBD2 (6 bases). The germline CDR1 and CDR2 sequences are SQVTM and ANQGSEA. This CDR3 has 14 residues. V was clipped by 3 bases and J by 0 bases, with 12 bases between them. Here the CDR3 DNA reads TGCAGCGTTGAGGTCGAGCGGGCCTCCTACGAGCAGTACTTC. Its protein is CSVEVERASYEQYF.

This clone has only a few counts. The chain has TRBV28 and TRBJ1-2, with D tentatively TRBD1 (6 bases). CDR3 size: 12 residues. With 2 bases removed from V and 5 bases from J, the gap between germline ends came to 6 bases. Per germline, CDR1 MDHEN and CDR2 SYDVKM. CDR3 in DNA: TGTGCCAGCAGTTTAACAGGGTATGGCTACACCTTC. Encoded protein: CASSLTGYGYTF.

This chain links TRBV19 with TRBJ2-7; a possible D gene is TRBD1 (6 bases). Germline CDR1 and CDR2: LNHDA and SQIVND (reference sequence). This CDR3 spans 15 amino acids. The CDR3 coding sequence is TGTGCTTTATTCCGGGACACCAACTTTTCCTACGAGCAGTACTTC. Translating gives CALFRDTNFSYEQYF.

This rearrangement joins TRBV28 to TRBJ1-6; perhaps TRBD1 as D (5 bases). V was pared by 7 bases and J by 7 bases, with 20 bases between. CDR3 size: 16 residues. CDR1 is MDHEN and CDR2 is SYDVKM in the germline V gene. The CDR3 here is CASTSSFTGQNSPLHF. CDR3 bases: TGTGCCAGCACCTCATCTTTCACTGGACAAAATTCACCCCTCCACTTT.

The DNA of the CDR3 is TGTGCCAGCGTTCAGGGACAGGGGGGCTCTGAAGCTTTCTTT. It codes for CASVQGQGGSEAFF. The chain combines TRBV2 with TRBJ1-1, with 11 bases aligning to TRBD1. After removal of 8 bases from V and 6 bases from J, the junction contained 8 bases not matched to a gene. This CDR3 contains 14 residues. CDR1 SNHLY and CDR2 FYNNEI come from the germline V gene.

V usage is TRBV6-5 and J usage is TRBJ1-5, with D maybe TRBD1 (5 bases). V lost 6 bases and J 4 bases, leaving 16 bases between the germline ends. There are 15 residues in the CDR3. From germline, CDR1 is MNHEY and CDR2 SVGAGI. Here the CDR3 reads CASRALSGINQPQHF. The CDR3 bases are TGTGCCAGCAGGGCTTTGTCAGGGATTAATCAGCCCCAGCATTTT.

The V gene is TRBV15, the J gene TRBJ1-1; D call uncertain. The CDR3 is 13 amino acids. Germline loops: CDR1 LNHNV, CDR2 YYDKDF (reference sequence). Deletions cut 0 bases from V and 6 bases from J, with 8 bases between. The CDR3 here is CATSRDRQAEAFF. The CDR3 DNA reads TGTGCCACCAGCAGAGATAGGCAGGCTGAAGCTTTCTTT. Drawing the rest from reference TRBV15 and TRBJ1-1, the complete variable domain is DAMVIQNPRYQVTQFGKPVTLSCSQTLNHNVMYWYQQKSSQAPKLLFHYYDKDFNNEADTPDNFQSRRPNTSFCFLDIRSPGLGDTAMYLCATSRDRQAEAFFGQGTRLTVV.

The V gene is TRBV7-8, the J gene TRBJ1-2, with 9 bases lining up with TRBD1. The J segment lost 0 bases and the V segment lost 4 bases, leaving 9 bases of the junction unmatched. The CDR3 is 17 residues long. Germline CDR1 reads SGHVS; CDR2 reads FQNEAQ. The CDR3 nucleotides read TGTGCCAGCAGCTCACCGGACAGGGGCCTAGCTAACTATGGCTACACCTTC. Its translation is CASSSPDRGLANYGYTF.

The chain combines TRBV7-9 with TRBJ1-5; D uncertain. Germline CDR1 SEHNR, CDR2 FQNEAQ (reference sequence). V was clipped by 5 bases and J by 6 bases, with 11 bases between them. The CDR3 runs to 13 residues. The CDR3 nucleotides read TGTGCCAGCAGCCAGACGGCGGCTCAGCCCCAGCATTTT. This sequence encodes CASSQTAAQPQHF.

V and J are TRBV6-5 and TRBJ2-7; 9 bases match TRBD2. The CDR3 sequence is 15 residues long. The J segment lost 0 bases and the V segment lost 0 bases, leaving 0 bases of the junction unmatched. Germline lookup yields CDR1 MNHEY and CDR2 SVGAGI. CDR3 nucleotide sequence: TGTGCCAGCAGTTACTCTAGCGGGAGCTCCTACGAGCAGTACTTC. Translating gives CASSYSSGSSYEQYF.

This chain joins TRBV4-2 and TRBJ1-2; D is ambiguous. The CDR3 consists of 14 residues. Germline-derived CDR1 and CDR2 are LGHNA and YNFKEQ. Trimming pared 1 base from V and 6 bases from J, leaving 12 bases between. This CDR3 reads CASSQGQADNGYTF. CDR3 sequence (DNA): TGTGCCAGCAGCCAAGGTCAAGCTGACAATGGCTACACCTTC.

The CDR3 sequence is CASGHEYGYTF. The CDR3 DNA is TGTGCCTCCGGACACGAATATGGCTACACCTTC. The rearrangement joins TRBV6-5 to TRBJ1-2; D is possibly TRBD1 (5 bases). The CDR3 contains 11 residues. Germline CDR1 is MNHEY and CDR2 is SVGAGI. The germline V and J ends were trimmed by 11 bases and 5 bases, with 12 bases remaining between them.

The chain uses TRBV30 and TRBJ1-6; D gene uncertain. Germline V gene data show CDR1 as GTSNPN and CDR2 as SVGIG (reference sequence). CDR3 length: 12 residues. V lost 5 bases, J lost 10 bases, and 12 bases lay in between. The chain's CDR3 is CAWRFERSPLHF. For the CDR3, the DNA is TGTGCCTGGCGTTTTGAGCGATCACCCCTCCACTTT.

J is TRBJ1-2 and V is TRBV3-1 (or the pseudogene TRBV3-2); D is ambiguous. The V gene's germline CDR1 is LGHDT and CDR2 YNNKEL (reference sequence). There are 12 residues in the CDR3. V shed 1 base and J shed 5 bases, with 5 bases lying between them. CDR3 sequence (DNA): TGTGCCAGCAGCCAAGGAGATTATGGCTACACCTTC. Its translation is CASSQGDYGYTF.

This rearrangement joins TRBV28 to TRBJ2-1, with 7 bases that match TRBD1. Germline CDR1 MDHEN, CDR2 SYDVKM. This CDR3 contains 12 residues. The V gene end was trimmed by 8 bases and the J gene end by 6 bases; junction bases not matched to a gene: 4. Here the CDR3 DNA reads TGTGCCAGCGGAGACAGGGTCAATGAGCAGTTCTTC. Translated, it gives CASGDRVNEQFF.

A single count supports this clone. This rearrangement joins TRBV19 to TRBJ1-5; 9 bases agree with TRBD1. This CDR3 contains 14 residues. J was trimmed by 4 bases and V by 5 bases; bases with no gene match: 3. Germline-derived CDR1 and CDR2 are LNHDA and SQIVND (reference sequence). CDR3 DNA: TGTGCCAGTAGTCAGGACAGGGGTAATCAGCCCCAGCATTTT. The encoded protein is CASSQDRGNQPQHF.

The gene calls are TRBV7-9 and TRBJ1-2, with D uncertain. This CDR3 is built from 13 residues. Germline loops: CDR1 SEHNR, CDR2 FQNEAQ (reference sequence). Trimming left V 5 bases short and J 7 bases short, with 14 bases between. The CDR3: CASSTTAAIGYTF. CDR3 coding DNA: TGTGCCAGCAGCACCACAGCCGCGATTGGCTACACCTTC.

The rearrangement joins TRBV18 to TRBJ2-2; D call uncertain. Trimming removed 2 bases from V and 5 bases from J, with 15 bases in between. This CDR3 is built from 16 residues. Germline values: CDR1 KGHSH, CDR2 LQKENI. The CDR3 is CASSPGAYGRTGELFF. The CDR3 DNA follows: TGTGCCAGCTCACCAGGTGCCTACGGTCGGACCGGGGAGCTGTTTTTT. Together with reference TRBV18 and TRBJ2-2, the CDR3 gives the full variable domain: NAGVMQNPRHLVRRRGQEARLRCSPMKGHSHVYWYRQLPEEGLKFMVYLQKENIIDESGMPKERFSAEFPKEGPSILRIQQVVRGDSAAYFCASSPGAYGRTGELFFGEGSRLTVL.

V and J are TRBV5-4 and TRBJ2-7, with TRBD2 identical over 9 bases. The CDR3 runs to 17 residues. CDR1 and CDR2 from the germline V gene are SGHNT and YYREEE (reference sequence). Trimming at V came to 0 bases and at J to 4 bases, leaving 11 bases not matched to a gene. CDR3 coding DNA: TGTGCCAGCAGCTTGGGGTTTGCGGGAGGGCCAAGATACGAGCAGTACTTC. Its translation is CASSLGFAGGPRYEQYF.